The 7 T cell receptor beta chains in this list originate from one sample, sequenced in a study of shared clonotypes between healthy human individuals. TCRdb keeps only in-frame clones here, not all; method: immunoSEQ multiplex PCR. The sample contains about 1.1 million clones, 70% to 80% of which appear only once. The sample comprised memory CD4+ T cells from PBMCs. Noted subset: CD45RA-negative fraction. These receptors all come from a man aged 18 to 30 in good health. Some clones in this sample may be carry-over from other donors' samples.

The chain employs TRBV4-2 and TRBJ1-2; possibly TRBD1 for D (6 bases). Germline V lookup: CDR1 LGHNA, CDR2 YNFKEQ. This CDR3 region has 13 residues. V gave up 4 bases and J gave up 6 bases, with 12 bases separating them. This chain's CDR3 is CASSRLGTNGYTF. CDR3 DNA sequence: TGTGCCAGCAGCCGACTGGGGACAAATGGCTACACCTTC.

About this clone itself: Other DNA variants within this sample encode the same CDR3. The rearrangement joins TRBV5-4 to TRBJ2-5; D assignment may be TRBD1 or TRBD2 (5 bases each). The CDR3 is 13 residues long. Germline-derived CDR1 and CDR2 are SGHNT and YYREEE (reference sequence). V was pared by 1 base and J by 5 bases, with 9 bases between. CDR3 sequence (DNA): TGTGCCAGCAGCTTGAGAGGGGAGGAGACCCAGTACTTC. Translation gives CASSLRGEETQYF.

This chain connects TRBV6-6 to TRBJ1-3; D unresolved. Germline V lookup: CDR1 MNHNY, CDR2 SVGAGI (reference sequence). The V and J ends lost 4 bases and 5 bases respectively, with 18 bases between them. The length of the CDR3 is 16 residues. In DNA, the CDR3 is TGTGCCAGCAGTTCCGGGAACACTGAGGTTAGAAACACCATATATTTT. Protein product: CASSSGNTEVRNTIYF.

The V call is TRBV7-3, the J call TRBJ1-1, with TRBD1 identical over 8 bases. CDR1 and CDR2 (germline): SGHTA, FQGTGA. The trim removed 7 bases at V and 4 bases at J, leaving 5 bases unmatched. This CDR3 contains 13 residues. DNA for the CDR3: TGTGCCAGCACCCAACAGGGGGGCACTGAAGCTTTCTTT. Its translation is CASTQQGGTEAFF. The full variable domain, with the rest looked up from reference TRBV7-3 and TRBJ1-1, is GAGVSQTPSNKVTEKGKYVELRCDPISGHTALYWYRQSLGQGPEFLIYFQGTGAADDSGLPNDRFFAVRPEGSVSTLKIQRTERGDSAVYLCASTQQGGTEAFFGQGTRLTVV.

This sequence joins TRBV5-5 and TRBJ1-5; 9 nucleotides agree with TRBD1. This CDR3 has 14 residues. Germline lookup yields CDR1 SGHKS and CDR2 YYEKEE (reference sequence). The trim removed 1 base at V and 7 bases at J, leaving 3 bases unmatched. The CDR3 bases are TGTGCCAGCAGCTTGACAGGGGGCGGACAGCCCCAGCATTTT. Protein product: CASSLTGGGQPQHF.

The chain is built from TRBV4-3 and TRBJ1-2; TRBD1 aligns across 8 bases. The CDR3 runs 14 residues. Germline V gene data show CDR1 as LGHNA and CDR2 as YSLEER. Trimming took 7 bases from V and 7 from J; bases not matched to a gene: 11. CDR3 region: CASNHLQGGSGYTF. The CDR3 nucleotides are TGCGCCAGCAACCATTTACAGGGGGGTTCTGGCTACACCTTC.

The rearrangement links TRBV6-4 to TRBJ2-1; tentatively, D is TRBD1 (5 bases). V was cut by 0 bases and J by 6 bases, with 6 bases left in between. CDR3 length: 13 amino acids. Germline V gene sequence: CDR1 MRHNA, CDR2 SNTAGT. In DNA form, the CDR3 reads TGTGCCAGCAGTGACTCAGGGGTCAATGAGCAGTTCTTC. It translates to CASSDSGVNEQFF.